Following are 12 T cell receptor beta chains from one sample sequenced in a study of T cell responses to AZD1222 COVID-19 vaccine. Produced via immunoSEQ multiplex PCR; TCRdb's table is partial and in-frame only. Of about 170,000 clones in the sample, 85% to 90% were seen once. This specimen was peripheral blood, taken on day 0 of AZD1222 vaccination. These receptor sequences come from an adult in good health.

The genes are TRBV9 and TRBJ1-1, with D possibly matching TRBD1 (5 bases). V was shortened by 3 bases and J by 2 bases, with 14 bases between the two germline ends. The CDR3 contains 15 residues. Germline-derived CDR1 and CDR2 are SGDLS and YYNGEE. The CDR3 here is CASSARDGFNTEAFF. In nucleotides, the CDR3 is TGTGCCAGCAGCGCCCGGGACGGTTTTAACACTGAAGCTTTCTTT. Full variable domain (outside the CDR3, taken from reference TRBV9 and TRBJ1-1): DSGVTQTPKHLITATGQRVTLRCSPRSGDLSVYWYQQSLDQGLQFLIQYYNGEERAKGNILERFSAQQFPDLHSELNLSSLELGDSALYFCASSARDGFNTEAFFGQGTRLTVV.

The chain combines TRBV11-2 with TRBJ2-7; weak D call: TRBD2 (5 bases). The CDR3 is 14 residues long. Trimming removed 1 base at V and 3 bases at J, with 10 bases between. Germline V gene data show CDR1 as SGHAT and CDR2 as FQNNGV. The CDR3 sequence is CASSLGTGGYEQYF. For the CDR3, the DNA is TGTGCCAGCAGCTTAGGGACCGGAGGCTACGAGCAGTACTTC. Together with reference TRBV11-2 and TRBJ2-7, the CDR3 gives the full variable domain: EAGVAQSPRYKIIEKRQSVAFWCNPISGHATLYWYQQILGQGPKLLIQFQNNGVVDDSQLPKDRFSAERLKGVDSTLKIQPAKLEDSAVYLCASSLGTGGYEQYFGPGTRLTVT.

This clone was counted once. The chain joins TRBV10-3 to TRBJ2-5, with D tentatively TRBD2 (5 bases). Germline CDR1 is ENHRY and CDR2 is SYGVKD. The germline V and J ends were trimmed by 0 bases and 4 bases, with 9 bases remaining between them. The CDR3 has 14 amino acids. The CDR3 here is CAISESRVGETQYF. The CDR3 DNA follows: TGTGCCATCAGTGAGTCGAGGGTTGGAGAGACCCAGTACTTC.

The CDR3 is CATSGGTVGSPLHF. CDR3 in DNA: TGTGCCACCAGCGGGGGGACGGTGGGGTCACCCCTCCACTTT. The genes are TRBV15 and TRBJ1-6; possible D gene TRBD1, 5 bases. CDR1 LNHNV and CDR2 YYDKDF come from the germline V gene (reference sequence). The germline V and J ends were trimmed by 5 bases and 10 bases, with 15 bases remaining between them. There are 14 residues in the CDR3.

For the CDR3, the DNA is TGTGCCCGCGGGACAGCTGGGGCCAACGTCCTGACTTTC. Amino acid sequence: CARGTAGANVLTF. The rearrangement uses TRBV30 and TRBJ2-6, with D perhaps TRBD1 (7 bases). The V gene lost 8 bases and the J gene lost 2 bases, with 10 bases spanning the gap. Germline V CDR1 and CDR2: GTSNPN, SVGIG (reference sequence). The CDR3 covers 13 residues.

The J gene is TRBJ2-3, the V gene TRBV7-6, with D unclear. The V gene lost 1 base and the J gene lost 3 bases, with 5 bases spanning the gap. Germline loops: CDR1 SGHVS, CDR2 FNYEAQ. The CDR3 extends over 13 amino acids. CDR3 DNA sequence: TGTGCCAGCAGCTTAGTTTTTACAGATACGCAGTATTTT. This encodes CASSLVFTDTQYF.

V usage is TRBV30 and J usage is TRBJ2-4, with D perhaps matching TRBD1 (6 bases). CDR3 size: 14 residues. In germline, CDR1 is GTSNPN, CDR2 SVGIG (reference sequence). The V gene lost 5 bases and the J gene lost 0 bases, with 11 bases spanning the gap. CDR3 DNA: TGTGCCTGGTCAGGGGACCTAGCCAAAAACATTCAGTACTTC. It codes for CAWSGDLAKNIQYF.

V is TRBV19 and J is TRBJ1-4; D gene uncertain. The CDR3 is 13 residues long. The germline V gene encodes CDR1 LNHDA and CDR2 SQIVND (reference sequence). V was pared by 5 bases and J by 7 bases, with 11 bases between. CDR3 DNA: TGTGCCAGTAGTGAGGCGGCGGGTGAAAAACTGTTTTTT. Encoded protein: CASSEAAGEKLFF.

This CDR3 reads CASRANPTDRGQFF. The CDR3 DNA reads TGCGCCAGCAGGGCCAACCCCACGGACAGGGGGCAGTTCTTT. The gene calls are TRBV4-1 and TRBJ1-1; 11 positions agree with TRBD1. Germline V CDR1 and CDR2: MGHRA, YSYEKL. The junction had 14 bases not matched to a gene; V was cut back by 6 bases and J by 14 bases. This CDR3 comprises 14 residues.

The chain links TRBV9 to TRBJ1-3; 8 bases agree with TRBD1. Germline V CDR1 and CDR2: SGDLS, YYNGEE. The V gene end was trimmed by 3 bases and the J gene end by 3 bases; junction bases not matched to a gene: 8. The CDR3 sequence is 16 residues long. CDR3 amino acids: CASSAPTGARGNTIYF. The CDR3 DNA reads TGTGCCAGCAGCGCACCGACAGGGGCCCGTGGAAACACCATATATTTT.

The rearrangement joins TRBV29-1 to TRBJ2-1; 8 nucleotides agree with TRBD1. The germline CDR1 and CDR2 sequences are SQVTM and ANQGSEA. This CDR3 is built from 11 residues. With 6 bases clipped from V and 16 bases from J, the junction kept 11 bases outside the gene matches. The CDR3 spells CSVSGDRLGFF. Written as DNA, the CDR3 is TGCAGCGTGAGTGGGGACAGGTTAGGATTCTTC.

This clone was found once. The gene calls are TRBV5-5 and TRBJ1-1; tentative D call: TRBD1 (6 bases). This CDR3 has 14 amino acids. Germline lookup yields CDR1 SGHKS and CDR2 YYEKEE (reference sequence). V was clipped by 5 bases and J by 2 bases, with 13 bases between them. Written as DNA, the CDR3 is TGTGCCAGCAGAGGGGGAGTGTCAAACACTGAAGCTTTCTTT. The encoded protein is CASRGGVSNTEAFF. The entire variable domain, with the rest obtained from reference TRBV5-5 and TRBJ1-1, is as follows: DAGVTQSPTHLIKTRGQQVTLRCSPISGHKSVSWYQQVLGQGPQFIFQYYEKEERGRGNFPDRFSARQFPNYSSELNVNALLLGDSALYLCASRGGVSNTEAFFGQGTRLTVV.